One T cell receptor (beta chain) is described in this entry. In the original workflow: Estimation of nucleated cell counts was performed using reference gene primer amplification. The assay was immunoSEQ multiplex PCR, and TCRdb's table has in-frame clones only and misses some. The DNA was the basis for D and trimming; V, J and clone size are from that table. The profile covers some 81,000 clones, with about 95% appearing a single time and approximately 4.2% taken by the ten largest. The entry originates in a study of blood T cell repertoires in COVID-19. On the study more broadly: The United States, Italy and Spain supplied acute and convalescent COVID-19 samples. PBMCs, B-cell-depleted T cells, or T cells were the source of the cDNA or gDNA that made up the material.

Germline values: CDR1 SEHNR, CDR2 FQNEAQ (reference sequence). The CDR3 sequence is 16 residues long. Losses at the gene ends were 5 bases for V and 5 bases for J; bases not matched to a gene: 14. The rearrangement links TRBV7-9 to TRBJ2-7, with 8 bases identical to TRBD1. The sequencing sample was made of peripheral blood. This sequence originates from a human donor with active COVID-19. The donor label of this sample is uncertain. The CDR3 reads CASSASRGQRLDEQYF. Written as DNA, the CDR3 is TGTGCCAGCAGCGCCTCCAGGGGGCAGCGGCTGGACGAGCAGTACTTC.